These 28 T cell receptor beta chains were sequenced from one sample in a study of blood T cell repertoires in COVID-19. Data came from immunoSEQ multiplex PCR; TCRdb stores just in-frame clones and leaves some out. The table includes about 400,000 clones, roughly nine tenths detected once. The sequencing sample was made of PBMCs or T cells enriched from blood (not recorded which). The receptors here all came from a woman aged 25 to 39 who had recovered from COVID-19.

The V call is TRBV7-9, the J call TRBJ2-7; TRBD2 matches 11 bases. The V gene's germline CDR1 is SEHNR and CDR2 FQNEAQ (reference sequence). Trimming removed 4 bases from V and 2 bases from J; junction bases left unmatched: 10. The CDR3 consists of 17 residues. The CDR3 nucleotides read TGTGCCAGCAGCTCGACTAGCGGGAAGTATAACGCCTACGAGCAGTACTTC. Translated: CASSSTSGKYNAYEQYF.

V gene TRBV9 combines with J gene TRBJ2-2; 11 bases map to TRBD2. V trimming: 0 bases; J trimming: 8 bases; junction bases outside the gene matches: 6. The CDR3 extends over 16 amino acids. CDR1 is SGDLS, CDR2 YYNGEE, per germline. CDR3 amino acids: CASSVVTSGRRGELFF. CDR3 sequence (DNA): TGTGCCAGCAGCGTAGTCACTAGCGGGAGAAGGGGGGAGCTGTTTTTT.

This chain uses TRBV19 with TRBJ2-7; the match to TRBD2 covers 9 bases. Germline V gives CDR1 LNHDA, CDR2 SQIVND (reference sequence). V dropped 3 bases and J dropped 4; count of bases not matched to a gene: 7. This CDR3 is built from 15 residues. The CDR3 coding sequence is TGTGCCAGTAGTATGGTAATTAGCGGGAGATACGAGCAGTACTTC. Its translation: CASSMVISGRYEQYF.

V usage is TRBV20-1 and J usage is TRBJ2-1; D gene uncertain. The CDR3 contains 10 residues. Germline V CDR1 and CDR2: DFQATT, SNEGSKA (reference sequence). Trimming took 7 bases from V and 13 from J, leaving 14 bases between them. CDR3 nucleotides: TGCAGTGTCCATACAGTAAATCAGTTCTTC. This gives the protein CSVHTVNQFF.

The gene calls are TRBV28 and TRBJ1-4; no definite D call. The CDR3 extends over 15 amino acids. Germline V gene lookup returns CDR1 MDHEN and CDR2 SYDVKM. Between the trimmed V and J ends, which lost 3 bases and 5 bases, there was a span of 13 bases. CDR3 sequence (DNA): TGTGCCAGCAGTTTTGGCTACAGAACCAATGAAAAACTGTTTTTT. The encoded protein is CASSFGYRTNEKLFF.

This rearrangement joins TRBV19 to TRBJ1-1; 8 bases are shared with TRBD1. Germline assignment: CDR1 LNHDA and CDR2 SQIVND (reference sequence). J gave up 3 bases and V 5 bases, and 8 bases lay outside the gene matches. CDR3 length: 15 amino acids. The CDR3 is CASSWQGAADTEAFF. The CDR3 DNA sequence: TGTGCCAGTAGTTGGCAGGGGGCTGCAGACACTGAAGCTTTCTTT. Full variable domain (remainder filled in from reference TRBV19 and TRBJ1-1): DGGITQSPKYLFRKEGQNVTLSCEQNLNHDAMYWYRQDPGQGLRLIYYSQIVNDFQKGDIAEGYSVSREKKESFPLTVTSAQKNPTAFYLCASSWQGAADTEAFFGQGTRLTVV.

CDR3 amino acids: CASSQGGFGSLSTRATDTQYF. The CDR3 DNA reads TGTGCCAGCAGCCAAGGGGGTTTTGGCAGCCTCTCAACGAGGGCCACAGATACGCAGTATTTT. This sequence joins TRBV14 and TRBJ2-3; maybe TRBD2 (5 bases). The CDR3 spans 21 residues. Per germline, CDR1 SGHDN and CDR2 FVKESK. V shed 1 base and J shed 2 bases, with 28 bases lying between them.

A single count supports this clone. CDR3 nucleotide sequence: TGTGCCAGCAGTGGCAGTCGAAATCAGCCCCAGCATTTT. This gives the protein CASSGSRNQPQHF. This rearrangement joins TRBV28 to TRBJ1-5; D is ambiguous. V dropped 5 bases and J dropped 4 bases, with 9 bases sitting between them. The CDR3 length is 13 residues. Per the germline V gene, CDR1 is MDHEN and CDR2 is SYDVKM.

This chain joins TRBV11-3 and TRBJ1-1, with D maybe TRBD1 (5 bases). The germline V gene has CDR1 SGHNT and CDR2 YENEEA. The CDR3 consists of 14 residues. V was shortened by 5 bases and J by 3 bases, with 13 bases between the two germline ends. The CDR3 coding sequence is TGTGCCAGCAGCCTCGGCAGGGCGGACACTGAAGCTTTCTTT. Its protein is CASSLGRADTEAFF.

This clone was seen just once. The V call is TRBV30, the J call TRBJ2-2, with 7 bases identical to TRBD1. Trimming took 1 base from V and 3 from J; bases not matched to a gene: 5. The CDR3 is 15 residues long. Germline V gives CDR1 GTSNPN, CDR2 SVGIG (reference sequence). In nucleotides, the CDR3 is TGTGCCTGGAGTGGGCAGGGGGTTGACACCGGGGAGCTGTTTTTT. Translated, it gives CAWSGQGVDTGELFF.

This chain connects TRBV11-2 to TRBJ2-7; a weak D match, TRBD2 (5 bases). This CDR3 is 15 amino acids long. V gave up 0 bases and J gave up 9 bases, with 18 bases separating them. CDR1 is SGHAT and CDR2 is FQNNGV in the germline V gene. As DNA, the CDR3 is TGTGCCAGCAGCTTAGAATCATGGACTTCCCCGGGGCAGTACTTC. This translates into CASSLESWTSPGQYF.

The chain has TRBV7-2 and TRBJ2-7; 11 bases are a match to TRBD2. CDR3 size: 15 residues. V lost 6 bases and J lost 3; bases outside the gene matches: 7. The V gene's germline CDR1 is SGHTA and CDR2 FQGNSA. CDR3 nucleotides: TGTGCCAGCAGAATGGGACTAGCGGATATCTACGAGCAGTACTTC. This codes for CASRMGLADIYEQYF. The whole variable domain, filled in from reference TRBV7-2 and TRBJ2-7, reads GAGVSQSPSNKVTEKGKDVELRCDPISGHTALYWYRQSLGQGLEFLIYFQGNSAPDKSGLPSDRFSAERTGGSVSTLTIQRTQQEDSAVYLCASRMGLADIYEQYFGPGTRLTVT.

The CDR3, as DNA: TGTGCCAGCAGCGCTAGGTCGGGAGCCTTGGGGGATACGCAGTATTTT. It yields the protein CASSARSGALGDTQYF. This rearrangement joins TRBV11-3 to TRBJ2-3; possible D gene TRBD2, 6 bases. This CDR3 has 16 amino acids. Germline lookup yields CDR1 SGHNT and CDR2 YENEEA. Trimming took 5 bases from V and 6 from J, leaving 21 bases between them.

A single count supports this clone. V and J are TRBV19 and TRBJ1-1; tentative D call: TRBD1 (5 bases). The CDR3 length is 15 residues. V was trimmed by 1 base and J by 1 base, leaving 10 bases between them. CDR1 and CDR2 (germline): LNHDA, SQIVND (reference sequence). The CDR3 DNA reads TGTGCCAGTAGTATAGGGGGCAGGAAGAACACTGAAGCTTTCTTT. Protein: CASSIGGRKNTEAFF. Combining the CDR3 with reference TRBV19 and TRBJ1-1 gives the whole variable domain DGGITQSPKYLFRKEGQNVTLSCEQNLNHDAMYWYRQDPGQGLRLIYYSQIVNDFQKGDIAEGYSVSREKKESFPLTVTSAQKNPTAFYLCASSIGGRKNTEAFFGQGTRLTVV.

This clone has a handful of counts. The chain combines TRBV18 with TRBJ1-3; no clear D. The V end was cut by 3 bases, the J end by 6 bases, with 9 bases between. CDR1 is KGHSH and CDR2 is LQKENI in the germline V gene. The CDR3 is 13 residues long. DNA of the CDR3: TGTGCCAGCTCACCCTACAGCTTAAACACCATATATTTT. Translated, it gives CASSPYSLNTIYF.

This chain connects TRBV5-1 to TRBJ2-2; 10 bases map to TRBD2. Germline trimming cut 3 bases from V and 2 bases from J; bases unmatched to any gene: 4. The CDR3 covers 16 residues. Germline V gene lookup returns CDR1 SGHRS and CDR2 YFSETQ. The CDR3 nucleotides read TGCGCCAGCAGCTCGCTAGCGGGAGCTAACACCGGGGAGCTGTTTTTT. Translating gives CASSSLAGANTGELFF.

This clone has a single count. The chain links TRBV18 to TRBJ2-3; 9 bases are a match to TRBD1. The CDR3 is 15 amino acids. Germline values: CDR1 KGHSH, CDR2 LQKENI. Losses at the gene ends were 6 bases for V and 4 bases for J; bases not matched to a gene: 8. Here the CDR3 reads CASSSGTGIPDTQYF. For the CDR3, the DNA is TGTGCCAGCTCGTCCGGGACAGGGATCCCAGATACGCAGTATTTT.

The chain recombines TRBV9 with TRBJ1-2, with 9 bases lining up with TRBD1. This CDR3 contains 16 residues. J lost 7 bases, V lost 3 bases, and 13 bases had no gene match. Germline V gives CDR1 SGDLS, CDR2 YYNGEE. The CDR3 DNA follows: TGTGCCAGCAGCGCCGGAGGGACAGGGCCAGACTCTGGCTACACCTTC. This codes for CASSAGGTGPDSGYTF.

The rearrangement links TRBV6-6 to TRBJ2-7, with unresolved D. The germline V gene has CDR1 MNHNY and CDR2 SVGAGI (reference sequence). The ends were cut back, 2 bases at V and 3 bases at J, with 11 bases in the middle. This CDR3 is built from 14 residues. The CDR3: CASSYETSRYEQYF. Written as DNA, the CDR3 is TGTGCCAGCAGTTACGAGACATCTCGCTACGAGCAGTACTTC.

The rearrangement joins TRBV28 to TRBJ2-6; 8 bases agree with TRBD2. V lost 2 bases to trimming and J lost 1 base; unmatched junction nucleotides: 7. The length of the CDR3 is 18 residues. Germline CDR1 and CDR2: MDHEN and SYDVKM. The CDR3 nucleotides read TGTGCCAGCAGTTTAGTCCCGGGACTAGGGTCTGGGGCCAACGTCCTGACTTTC. Translated: CASSLVPGLGSGANVLTF.

The table lists this clone with a count of one. CDR3: CASSQPDRFYGYTF. DNA of the CDR3: TGTGCCAGCAGCCAACCGGACAGGTTCTATGGCTACACCTTC. The genes are TRBV16 and TRBJ1-2, with 7 positions matching TRBD1. CDR1 and CDR2 (germline): KGHSY, FQNENV. CDR3 length: 14 residues. V lost 2 bases, J lost 4 bases, and 4 bases stayed unmatched.

A few counts support this clone. The chain employs TRBV11-2 and TRBJ1-3; unclear D gene. Per germline, CDR1 SGHAT and CDR2 FQNNGV. V was shortened by 5 bases and J by 0 bases, with 5 bases between the two germline ends. The CDR3 has 13 amino acids. This CDR3 is CASSRFSGNTIYF. CDR3 nucleotide sequence: TGTGCCAGCAGCCGTTTCTCTGGAAACACCATATATTTT.

This sequence joins TRBV14 and TRBJ1-1; D is uncertain. Per germline, CDR1 SGHDN and CDR2 FVKESK. The germline V and J ends were trimmed by 2 bases and 6 bases, with 13 bases remaining between them. The CDR3 is 14 residues long. The CDR3 nucleotides read TGTGCCAGCAGCCAACTACGTTTTATTCCTGAAGCTTTCTTT. Translated: CASSQLRFIPEAFF.

Comments on this clone: The sample has other DNA sequences that encode this CDR3 too. The J gene is TRBJ2-7, the V gene TRBV10-3; D uncertain. Between the trimmed V and J ends, which lost 3 bases and 3 bases, there was a span of 6 bases. This CDR3 has 12 residues. Germline CDR1 is ENHRY and CDR2 is SYGVKD. CDR3 residues: CAISDGGYEQYF. CDR3 coding DNA: TGTGCCATCAGTGACGGTGGCTACGAGCAGTACTTC.

The chain has TRBV27 and TRBJ2-7, with unresolved D. Germline V lookup: CDR1 MNHEY, CDR2 SMNVEV (reference sequence). Between the trimmed V and J ends, which lost 8 bases and 5 bases, there was a span of 19 bases. The CDR3 is 14 amino acids. CDR3 region: CASSLNAGSDEQYF. As DNA, the CDR3 is TGTGCCAGCTCCCTCAACGCCGGGTCGGACGAGCAGTACTTC.

The chain employs TRBV2 and TRBJ1-2, with a tentative D call TRBD1 (6 bases). V dropped 2 bases and J dropped 8 bases, with 18 bases sitting between them. CDR3 size: 15 residues. Germline V gene lookup returns CDR1 SNHLY and CDR2 FYNNEI. Here the CDR3 reads CASSEQLVGGRGYTF. CDR3 in DNA: TGTGCCAGCAGTGAACAGTTGGTCGGGGGGCGCGGCTACACCTTC.

The chain links TRBV2 to TRBJ1-3; D unclear. Germline V gene sequence: CDR1 SNHLY, CDR2 FYNNEI. CDR3 length equals 11 residues. Trimming pared 7 bases from V and 4 bases from J, leaving 5 bases between. The CDR3 region has the DNA TGTGCCAGCACTGTGGGAAACACCATATATTTT. Amino acids: CASTVGNTIYF.

CDR3 sequence: CATSDPSGRALDEQFF. The CDR3 nucleotides are TGTGCCACCAGTGATCCTAGCGGGAGGGCCCTCGATGAGCAGTTCTTC. This chain links TRBV24-1 with TRBJ2-1; 12 bases map to TRBD2. This CDR3 spans 16 amino acids. The V gene end was trimmed by 3 bases and the J gene end by 8 bases; junction bases not matched to a gene: 7. CDR1 KGHDR and CDR2 SFDVKD come from the germline V gene.